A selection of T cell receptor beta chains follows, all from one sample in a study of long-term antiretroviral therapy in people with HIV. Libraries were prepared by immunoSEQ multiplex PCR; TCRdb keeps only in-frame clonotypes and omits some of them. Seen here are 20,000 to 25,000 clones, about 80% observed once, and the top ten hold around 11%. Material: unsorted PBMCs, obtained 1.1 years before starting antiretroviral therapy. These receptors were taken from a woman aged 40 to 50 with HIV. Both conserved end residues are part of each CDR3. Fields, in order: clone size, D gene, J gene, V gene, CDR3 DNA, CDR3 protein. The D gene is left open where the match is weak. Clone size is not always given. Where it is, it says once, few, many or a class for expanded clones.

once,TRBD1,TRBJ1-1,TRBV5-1,TGCGCCAGCAGCTGGGGGCCAGGGGGTACTGAAGCTTTCTTT,CASSWGPGGTEAFF
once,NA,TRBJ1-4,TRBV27,TGTGCCAGCAGTCCCGTTTTCGGGGGCGTTGAAAAACTGTTTTTT,CASSPVFGGVEKLFF
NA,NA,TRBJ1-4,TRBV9,TGTGCCAGCAGCGTAGGAGTTGGTTATTTTGAAAAACTGTTTTTT,CASSVGVGYFEKLFF
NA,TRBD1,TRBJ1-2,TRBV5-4,TGTGCCAGCAGCCTGGACAGGGGAAGGGTTGGCTACACCTTC,CASSLDRGRVGYTF
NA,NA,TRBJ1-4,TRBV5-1,TGCGCCAGCAGCTCCGACGGAGCGGGGAATGAAAAACTGTTTTTT,CASSSDGAGNEKLFF
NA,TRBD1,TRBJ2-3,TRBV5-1,TGCGCCAGCAGCGACAACAGGGGTGCAGATACGCAGTATTTT,CASSDNRGADTQYF
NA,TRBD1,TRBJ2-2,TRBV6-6,TGTGCCAGCAGCCCGGGACAGGATGCCGGGGAGCTGTTTTTT,CASSPGQDAGELFF
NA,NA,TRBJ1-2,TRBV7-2,TGTGCCAGCAGTTCCAACTACCAGACACCTAACTATGGCTACACCTTC,CASSSNYQTPNYGYTF
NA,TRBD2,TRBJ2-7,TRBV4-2,TGTGCCAGCACCTTGGAATATCCGGGGGGGTCGTTTAACGAGCAGTACTTC,CASTLEYPGGSFNEQYF
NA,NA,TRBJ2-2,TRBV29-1,TGCAGCGTTGAAGAGGGGGCGAGAACCGGGGAGCTGTTTTTT,CSVEEGARTGELFF
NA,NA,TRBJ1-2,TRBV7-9,TGTGCCAGCAGCTCATATATTATAGGCGGCCAGAGCTACACCTTC,CASSSYIIGGQSYTF
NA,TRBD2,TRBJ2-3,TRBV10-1,TGCGCCAGCAGCGCTTATACTAGCGGGGATTACACAGATACGCAGTATTTT,CASSAYTSGDYTDTQYF
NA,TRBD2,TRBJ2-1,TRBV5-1,TGCGCCAGCAGCTTGGCCGGGACTAGCGGACCCAATGAGCAGTTCTTC,CASSLAGTSGPNEQFF
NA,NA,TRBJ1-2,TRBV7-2,TGTGCCAGCAGCTTAGATCTAACGGTCTATGGCTACACCTTC,CASSLDLTVYGYTF
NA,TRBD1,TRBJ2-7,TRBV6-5,TGTGCCAGCAGCCAGACCGGGACAGGGGGCTACGAGCAGTACTTC,CASSQTGTGGYEQYF
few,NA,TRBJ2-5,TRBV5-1,TGCGCCAGCAGCTTGGGGTCAGGCGAGACCCAGTACTTC,CASSLGSGETQYF
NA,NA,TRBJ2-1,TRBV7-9,TGTGCCAGCAGCTCTTGGCAGGGGCCCTACAATGAGCAGTTCTTC,CASSSWQGPYNEQFF
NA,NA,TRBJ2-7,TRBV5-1,TGCGCCAGCAGCTCAGATTTCCTCGACCCAAGCAAGGATGTAAGCCACGAGCAGTACTTC,CASSSDFLDPSKDVSHEQYF
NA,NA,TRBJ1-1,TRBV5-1,TGCGCCAGCAGCAACGAGTTGAACACTGAAGCTTTCTTT,CASSNELNTEAFF
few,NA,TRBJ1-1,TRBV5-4,TGTGCCAGCAGCTCGGGGGGGGTTGAAGCTTTCTTT,CASSSGGVEAFF
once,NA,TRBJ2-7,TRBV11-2,TGTGCCAGCAGCTTAGGTGGGGGGCTGTTGGGATACGAGCAGTACTTC,CASSLGGGLLGYEQYF
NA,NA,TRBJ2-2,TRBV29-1,TGCAGTCGTCGGGGTGTGGAGGGGGGAACCGGGGAGCTGTTTTTT,CSRRGVEGGTGELFF
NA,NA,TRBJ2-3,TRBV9,TGTGCCAGCAGCGCGGACGGAAATACGCAGTATTTT,CASSADGNTQYF
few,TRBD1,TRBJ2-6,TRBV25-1,TGTGCCAGCAACCGCGATTCGGACAGGGCTGGGGCCAACGTCCTGACTTTC,CASNRDSDRAGANVLTF
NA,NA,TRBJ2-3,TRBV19,TGTGCCTCCTCTTGGGGGGCAACAGATACGCAGTATTTT,CASSWGATDTQYF
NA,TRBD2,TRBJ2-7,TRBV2,TGTGCCAGCAGTGAACCGGGACTAGCGGTTTACGAGCAGTACTTC,CASSEPGLAVYEQYF
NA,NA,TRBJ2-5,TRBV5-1,TGCGCCAGCAGCTTGGAAGTGCGCCAAGAGACCCAGTACTTC,CASSLEVRQETQYF
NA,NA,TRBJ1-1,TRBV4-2,TGTGCCAGCAGCCAAGACCAGGGAGGGGACACTGAAGCTTTCTTT,CASSQDQGGDTEAFF
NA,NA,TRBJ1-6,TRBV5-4,TGTGCCAGCGGACCGGACGGGATTCAAGGGCCTAGCTCCTATAATTCACCCCTCCACTTT,CASGPDGIQGPSSYNSPLHF
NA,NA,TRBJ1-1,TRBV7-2,TGTGCCAGCAGCTTCGGGGAGAACACTGAAGCTTTCTTT,CASSFGENTEAFF
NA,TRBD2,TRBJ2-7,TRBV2,TGTGCCAGCAGACCCGGACTAGCGATGCCCTACGAGCAGTACTTC,CASRPGLAMPYEQYF
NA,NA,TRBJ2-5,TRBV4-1,TGCGCCAGCAGCCAAGCGCAGGGCCAAGAGACCCAGTACTTC,CASSQAQGQETQYF
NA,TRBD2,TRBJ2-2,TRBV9,TGTGCCAGCAGCCCCGCCGGCGGGGGAGGCGGGGAGCTGTTTTTT,CASSPAGGGGGELFF
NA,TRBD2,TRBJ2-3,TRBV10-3,TGTGCCTCTTCCGGGGAAATAGCGGGAGCCGATACGCAGTATTTT,CASSGEIAGADTQYF
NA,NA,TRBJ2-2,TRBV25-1,TGTGCCACCAGGGACGGGAGTTCTAGCGGGGAGCTGTTTTTT,CATRDGSSSGELFF
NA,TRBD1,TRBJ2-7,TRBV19,TGTGCCAGTAGGCCGGGACAGGGTGTCAACGAGCAGTACTTC,CASRPGQGVNEQYF
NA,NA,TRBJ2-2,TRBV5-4,TGTGCCAGCAGCTTTCCAGGGGCACAGAACACCGGGGAGCTGTTTTTT,CASSFPGAQNTGELFF
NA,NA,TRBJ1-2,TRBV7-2,TGTGCCAGCAGCTTAGTGGGGCAGGATTATGGCTACACCTTC,CASSLVGQDYGYTF
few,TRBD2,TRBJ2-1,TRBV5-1,TGCGCCAGCAGCACGGGACTAGCGGGAGGGCAGAATGAGCAGTTCTTC,CASSTGLAGGQNEQFF
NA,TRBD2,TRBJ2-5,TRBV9,TGTGCCAGCAGCGTAGATCTAGCGGGGAACCAAGAGACCCAGTACTTC,CASSVDLAGNQETQYF
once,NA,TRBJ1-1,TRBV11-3,TGTGCCAGCAGCTTAGCCTATGGGGGCACTGAAGCTTTCTTT,CASSLAYGGTEAFF
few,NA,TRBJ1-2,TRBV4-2,TGTGCCAGCAGCCAAGATCAATCTGTTGGCTGGGACTATGGCTACACCTTC,CASSQDQSVGWDYGYTF
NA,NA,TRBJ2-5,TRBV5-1,TGCGCCAGCAGCTTGGTCGGTAGCCGCGAAGAGACCCAGTACTTC,CASSLVGSREETQYF
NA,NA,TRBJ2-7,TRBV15,TGTGCCACCAGCCGCGGGACTGAACCTGAGCAGTACTTC,CATSRGTEPEQYF
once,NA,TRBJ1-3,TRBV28,TGTGCCAGCAACCCTGCCCTCCCTGGAAACACCATATATTTT,CASNPALPGNTIYF
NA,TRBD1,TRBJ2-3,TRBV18,TGTGCCAGCTCACCAAAACAGGGGGCGGCAGATACGCAGTATTTT,CASSPKQGAADTQYF
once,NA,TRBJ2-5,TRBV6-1,TGTGCCAGCACCAAAGGGTCTCGCTACCAAGAGACCCAGTACTTC,CASTKGSRYQETQYF
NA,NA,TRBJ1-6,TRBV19,TGTGCCAGTAGTATAGCCAGGGCGGGTTCACCCCTCCACTTT,CASSIARAGSPLHF
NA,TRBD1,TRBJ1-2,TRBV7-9,TGTGCCAGCAGCTTAAGGTTTGGACAGGATAATGGCTACACCTTC,CASSLRFGQDNGYTF
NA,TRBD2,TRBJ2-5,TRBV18,TGTGCCAGCTCACTAACTCGTGGTGGACTAGCGGGAGTCGTTCGACCACAAGAGACCCAGTACTTC,CASSLTRGGLAGVVRPQETQYF
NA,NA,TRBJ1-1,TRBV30,TGTGCCTGGAAGTTCTTAGGCAGGGACACTGAAGCTTTCTTT,CAWKFLGRDTEAFF
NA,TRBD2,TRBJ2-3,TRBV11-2,TGTGCCAGCAGCTTAGATCTAATAGAGCGGGGGGAACGGGATACGCAGTATTTT,CASSLDLIERGERDTQYF
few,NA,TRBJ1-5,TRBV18,TGTGCCAGCTCACCACTCCAGACCAATCAGCCCCAGCATTTT,CASSPLQTNQPQHF